A single sample gave rise to the 13 T cell receptor beta chains below, sequenced in a study of cytomegalovirus exposure and HLA in healthy donors. PCR was performed using 60 Vbeta and 13 Jbeta primers. Profiling relied on immunoSEQ multiplex PCR, and the TCRdb table lists in-frame clones only, not all of them. This sample's clone table lists about 210,000 clones. The source material was PBMCs. The receptor source for this set is a woman in her twenties or thirties in good health and CMV-seropositive.

The chain employs TRBV7-9 and TRBJ1-1; TRBD1 might be the D (6 bases). This CDR3 region has 17 residues. Deletions cut 5 bases from V and 3 bases from J, with 22 bases between. Per the germline V gene, CDR1 is SEHNR and CDR2 is FQNEAQ (reference sequence). The CDR3 coding sequence is TGTGCCAGCAGCCCTCGATTGGGGGGGCGGGGGTACACTGAAGCTTTCTTT. Its translation: CASSPRLGGRGYTEAFF. Full variable domain (rest looked up from reference TRBV7-9 and TRBJ1-1): DTGVSQNPRHKITKRGQNVTFRCDPISEHNRLYWYRQTLGQGPEFLTYFQNEAQLEKSRLLSDRFSAERPKGSFSTLEIQRTEQGDSAMYLCASSPRLGGRGYTEAFFGQGTRLTVV.

The rearrangement links TRBV2 to TRBJ2-7; unclear D gene. The CDR3 has 11 residues. Germline values: CDR1 SNHLY, CDR2 FYNNEI. V was shortened by 6 bases and J by 2 bases, with 5 bases between the two germline ends. The CDR3 DNA sequence: TGTGCCAGCAGATACACCTACGAGCAGTACTTC. Protein product: CASRYTYEQYF.

The chain employs TRBV28 and TRBJ1-1; 8 bases line up with TRBD1. V was pared by 2 bases and J by 4 bases, with 12 bases of the junction left unmatched. Per germline, CDR1 MDHEN and CDR2 SYDVKM. The CDR3 consists of 17 residues. CDR3 nucleotide sequence: TGTGCCAGCAGTTTAGCAGGGGGCGCGAGTTGGGCCACTGAAGCTTTCTTT. It is translated as CASSLAGGASWATEAFF.

The chain uses TRBV19 and TRBJ2-5, with a possible D match to TRBD1 (5 bases). Trimming removed 2 bases from V and 1 base from J, with 5 bases in between. This CDR3 comprises 13 residues. CDR1 and CDR2 from the germline V gene are LNHDA and SQIVND (reference sequence). The CDR3 DNA reads TGTGCCAGTAGTATACAGGGCCAAGAGACCCAGTACTTC. Protein product: CASSIQGQETQYF.

The chain employs TRBV7-6 and TRBJ2-1; tentatively, D is TRBD2 (6 bases). Germline V gives CDR1 SGHVS, CDR2 FNYEAQ. Trimming took 2 bases from V and 8 from J, leaving 19 bases between them. The CDR3 has 16 amino acids. CDR3 nucleotide sequence: TGTGCCAGCAGCTTAAGAATGGGAGGCCCCGACGATGAGCAGTTCTTC. This encodes CASSLRMGGPDDEQFF.

V gene TRBV9 combines with J gene TRBJ1-5, with TRBD1 matching over 8 bases. In germline, CDR1 is SGDLS, CDR2 YYNGEE. This CDR3 spans 19 amino acids. The junction had 15 bases not matched to a gene; V was cut back by 0 bases and J by 4 bases. CDR3 sequence: CASSVVDKTPRGPNQPQHF. CDR3 bases: TGTGCCAGCAGCGTAGTAGATAAGACCCCCAGGGGGCCTAATCAGCCCCAGCATTTT.

The gene calls are TRBV28 and TRBJ2-5; 12 bases are a match to TRBD1. Germline loops: CDR1 MDHEN, CDR2 SYDVKM. The CDR3 loop spans 15 amino acids. J lost 4 bases, V lost 5 bases, and 5 bases had no gene match. DNA of the CDR3: TGTGCCAGCAGTACTCCGGGACAGGGGGCAGAGACCCAGTACTTC. It specifies CASSTPGQGAETQYF.

J is TRBJ2-5 and V is TRBV5-6, with 7 bases lining up with TRBD2. With V trimmed by 4 bases and J by 5 bases, 2 bases remained unmatched. The CDR3 is 12 amino acids. CDR1 SGHDT and CDR2 YYEEEE come from the germline V gene. In DNA form, the CDR3 reads TGTGCCAGCAGCATCGGGAGGGAGACCCAGTACTTC. It is translated as CASSIGRETQYF.

CDR3 DNA sequence: TGTGCCAGCAGTTACTTAACCGGGACAGGGGTCTACGAGCAGTACTTC. This translates into CASSYLTGTGVYEQYF. The V call is TRBV6-5, the J call TRBJ2-7; the match to TRBD1 covers 10 bases. The V gene's germline CDR1 is MNHEY and CDR2 SVGAGI. V lost 1 base and J lost 3; bases outside the gene matches: 6. The CDR3 loop spans 16 amino acids.

V and J are TRBV29-1 and TRBJ2-2; 7 bases agree with TRBD1. The V gene's germline CDR1 is SQVTM and CDR2 ANQGSEA. The CDR3 has 13 amino acids. V shed 6 bases and J 0 bases; nucleotides not matched to a gene: 1. The CDR3 nucleotides read TGCAGCGTGGGACAGACGAACACCGGGGAGCTGTTTTTT. Its translation: CSVGQTNTGELFF.

The genes are TRBV18 and TRBJ2-1; 9 nucleotides line up with TRBD2. This CDR3 is built from 18 residues. Germline-derived CDR1 and CDR2 are KGHSH and LQKENI. With 3 bases clipped from V and 7 bases from J, the junction kept 16 bases outside the gene matches. Here the CDR3 DNA reads TGTGCCAGCTCACCCCGGGGACTAGCCGCGAATCGGGGGAATGAGCAGTTCTTC. Residues: CASSPRGLAANRGNEQFF.

The chain employs TRBV6-5 and TRBJ2-5; a weak D match, TRBD1 (6 bases). Trimming pared 10 bases from V and 0 bases from J, leaving 15 bases between. The CDR3 extends over 14 amino acids. Germline V gives CDR1 MNHEY, CDR2 SVGAGI. CDR3 sequence reads: CATQGWGYQETQYF. The CDR3 nucleotides are TGTGCCACCCAGGGGTGGGGGTACCAAGAGACCCAGTACTTC.

This chain uses TRBV2 with TRBJ2-5; D not certain. Germline V lookup: CDR1 SNHLY, CDR2 FYNNEI. This CDR3 contains 15 residues. The ends were cut back, 1 base at V and 4 bases at J, with 13 bases in the middle. The CDR3 here is CASSEDMRYPETQYF. The CDR3 nucleotides read TGTGCCAGCAGTGAAGATATGCGATACCCAGAGACCCAGTACTTC. Full variable domain (outside the CDR3, taken from reference TRBV2 and TRBJ2-5): EPEVTQTPSHQVTQMGQEVILRCVPISNHLYFYWYRQILGQKVEFLVSFYNNEISEKSEIFDDQFSVERPDGSNFTLKIRSTKLEDSAMYFCASSEDMRYPETQYFGPGTRLLVL.